This T cell receptor beta chain was found in a study of T cell responses to AZD1222 COVID-19 vaccine. Overall study findings and caveats: Regions 160-218 and 743-854 held dominance among vaccine-associated CD4 TCRs, which spanned spike. Variant regions that are unmutated are reportedly the target of nearly half of spike-specific TCRs.

Produced via immunoSEQ multiplex PCR; TCRdb's table is partial and in-frame only. Of 150,000 to 200,000 clones in the sample, 75% to 90% were seen once. Of note for this clone: What it binds is not known.

V lost 4 bases to trimming and J lost 0 bases, with 13 bases between them. The CDR3 consists of 14 residues. Germline assignment: CDR1 SQVTM and CDR2 ANQGSEA. The receptor comes from an adult in good health. This sequence joins TRBV29-1 and TRBJ2-7, with D maybe TRBD2 (6 bases). Sequences were derived from peripheral blood, sampled on day 0 of AZD1222 vaccination. The CDR3 DNA is TGCAGCGTTGCGAGCGGGTTGGACTCCTACGAGCAGTACTTC. This codes for CSVASGLDSYEQYF.